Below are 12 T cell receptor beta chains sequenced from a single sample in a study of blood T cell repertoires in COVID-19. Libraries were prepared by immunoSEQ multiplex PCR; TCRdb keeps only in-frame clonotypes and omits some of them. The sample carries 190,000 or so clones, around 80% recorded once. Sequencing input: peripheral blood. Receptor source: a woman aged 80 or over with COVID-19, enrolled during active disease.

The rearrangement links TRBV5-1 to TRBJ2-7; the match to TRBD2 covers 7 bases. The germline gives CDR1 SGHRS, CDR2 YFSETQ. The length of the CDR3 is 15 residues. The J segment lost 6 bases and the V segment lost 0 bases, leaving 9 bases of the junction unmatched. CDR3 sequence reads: CASSLDWRERGEQYF. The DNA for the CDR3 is TGCGCCAGCAGCTTGGATTGGCGGGAGAGGGGCGAGCAGTACTTC.

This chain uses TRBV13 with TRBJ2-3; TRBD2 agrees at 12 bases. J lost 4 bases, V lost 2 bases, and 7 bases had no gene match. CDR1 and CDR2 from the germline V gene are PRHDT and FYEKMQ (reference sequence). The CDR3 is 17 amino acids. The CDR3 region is CASSLWGLAGGPDTQYF. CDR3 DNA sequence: TGTGCCAGCAGCTTATGGGGTCTAGCGGGGGGGCCAGATACGCAGTATTTT.

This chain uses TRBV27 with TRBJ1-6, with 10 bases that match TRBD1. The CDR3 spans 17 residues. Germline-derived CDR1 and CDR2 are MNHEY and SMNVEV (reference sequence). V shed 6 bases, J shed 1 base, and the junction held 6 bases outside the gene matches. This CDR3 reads CASSRTGGSSYNSPLHF. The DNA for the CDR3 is TGTGCCAGCAGCCGGACAGGGGGTTCTTCCTATAATTCACCCCTCCACTTT.

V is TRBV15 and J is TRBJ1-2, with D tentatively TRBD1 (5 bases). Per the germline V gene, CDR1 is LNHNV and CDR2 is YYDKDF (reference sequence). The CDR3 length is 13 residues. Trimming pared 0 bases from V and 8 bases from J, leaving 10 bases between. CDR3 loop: CATSRESGVGYTF. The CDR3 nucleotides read TGTGCCACCAGCAGAGAGTCGGGGGTGGGCTACACCTTC.

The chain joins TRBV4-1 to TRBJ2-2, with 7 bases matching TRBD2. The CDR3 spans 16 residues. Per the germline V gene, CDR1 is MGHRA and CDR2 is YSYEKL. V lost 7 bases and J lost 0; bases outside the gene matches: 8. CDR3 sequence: CASNRQSGTNTGELFF. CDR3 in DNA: TGCGCCAGCAACCGCCAGAGCGGGACGAACACCGGGGAGCTGTTTTTT.

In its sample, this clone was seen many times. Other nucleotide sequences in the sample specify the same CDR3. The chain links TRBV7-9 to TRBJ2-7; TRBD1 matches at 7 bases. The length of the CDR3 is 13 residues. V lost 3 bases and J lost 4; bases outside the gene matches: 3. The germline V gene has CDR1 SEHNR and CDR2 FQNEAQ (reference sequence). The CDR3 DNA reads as TGTGCCAGCAGCTTGGGGGACAGTTACGAGCAGTACTTC. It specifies CASSLGDSYEQYF.

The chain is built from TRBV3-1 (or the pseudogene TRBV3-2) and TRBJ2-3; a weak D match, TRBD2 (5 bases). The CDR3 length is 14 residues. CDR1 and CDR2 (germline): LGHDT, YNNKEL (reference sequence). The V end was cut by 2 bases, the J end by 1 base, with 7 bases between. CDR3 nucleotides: TGTGCCAGCAGCCAATCGAGGGGCACAGATACGCAGTATTTT. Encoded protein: CASSQSRGTDTQYF.

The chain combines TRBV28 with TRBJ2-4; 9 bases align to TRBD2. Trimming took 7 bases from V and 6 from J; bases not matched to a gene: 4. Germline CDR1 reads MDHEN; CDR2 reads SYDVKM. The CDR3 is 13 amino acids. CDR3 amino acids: CASKLAGLNIQYF. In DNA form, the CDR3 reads TGTGCCAGCAAACTAGCGGGTTTAAACATTCAGTACTTC. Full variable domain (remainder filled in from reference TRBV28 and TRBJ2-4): DVKVTQSSRYLVKRTGEKVFLECVQDMDHENMFWYRQDPGLGLRLIYFSYDVKMKEKGDIPEGYSVSREKKERFSLILESASTNQTSMYLCASKLAGLNIQYFGAGTRLSVL.

CDR3 residues: CASSFGGREETQYF. DNA of the CDR3: TGCGCCAGCAGCTTTGGCGGGAGAGAAGAGACCCAGTACTTC. The rearrangement joins TRBV5-1 to TRBJ2-5, with TRBD2 matching over 7 bases. The V gene's germline CDR1 is SGHRS and CDR2 YFSETQ. V dropped 2 bases and J dropped 3; count of bases not matched to a gene: 4. The CDR3 contains 14 residues. The full variable domain, in which reference TRBV5-1 and TRBJ2-5 provide the parts outside the CDR3, is KAGVTQTPRYLIKTRGQQVTLSCSPISGHRSVSWYQQTPGQGLQFLFEYFSETQRNKGNFPGRFSGRQFSNSRSEMNVSTLELGDSALYLCASSFGGREETQYFGPGTRLLVL.

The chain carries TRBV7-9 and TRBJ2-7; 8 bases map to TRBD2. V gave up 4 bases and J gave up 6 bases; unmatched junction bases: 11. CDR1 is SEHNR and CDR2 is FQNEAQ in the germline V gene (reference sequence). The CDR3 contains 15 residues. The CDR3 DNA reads TGTGCCAGCAGCTCCACTCGGGGCGGGAGGTCCGAGCAGTACTTC. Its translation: CASSSTRGGRSEQYF.

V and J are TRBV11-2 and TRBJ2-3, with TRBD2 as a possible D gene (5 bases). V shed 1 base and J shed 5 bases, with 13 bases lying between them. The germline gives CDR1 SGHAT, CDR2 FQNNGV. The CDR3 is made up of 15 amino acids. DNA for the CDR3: TGTGCCAGCAGCTTAGGTGGGAGTACGCGAGATACGCAGTATTTT. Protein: CASSLGGSTRDTQYF.

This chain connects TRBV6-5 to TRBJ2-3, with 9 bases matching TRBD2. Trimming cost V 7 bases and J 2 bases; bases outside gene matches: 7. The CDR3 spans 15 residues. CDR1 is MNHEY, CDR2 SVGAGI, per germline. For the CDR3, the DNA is TGTGCCAGCACCGAACTAGCGGGCAACACAGATACGCAGTATTTT. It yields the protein CASTELAGNTDTQYF.